This T cell receptor beta chain is drawn from a study of vaccination and CD4 T cells after COVID-19. Study summary: Typically, post-vaccine samples were obtained a median roughly 70 days after dose two, within a range of 14 to 241. General study findings and limits: SARS-CoV-2-reactive clonotype medians increased from around 20 to 38, not significantly.

Note on this clonotype: Its specificity is unknown.

The treatment denotes: roughly ten-day PBMC culture with coronavirus spike peptide pools or control peptides (ViraFEST assay). Under the ViraFEST approach, antigen-specific T cells were expanded with peptide pools and TCRs subsequently sequenced. The authors swapped half the medium for fresh IL-2 medium on days 3 and 7. Looked up from germline, CDR1 is SGHTA and CDR2 is FQGNSA. This CDR3 region has 13 residues. V lost 2 bases, J lost 1 base, and 6 bases lay in between. At the Johns Hopkins FTIC core, DNA taken from cultured CD4+ T cells was sequenced by way of the Oncomine TCR Beta short-read assay. TCRdb redid the calling of the PCR reads with MiXCR, one entry per CDR3 protein. The sample carries roughly 25,000 distinct CDR3 sequences, around 70% recorded once.

The chain uses TRBV7-2 and TRBJ2-7; D is possibly TRBD2 (5 bases). This receptor was identified in a human donor who received a COVID-19 vaccine. The sequencing here drew on CD4+ T cells from blood, cultured in vitro, taken after SARS-CoV-2 vaccination. CDR3 protein: CASSLRGSYEQYF. CDR3 nucleotide sequence: TGTGCCAGCAGCTTACGGGGTTCCTACGAGCAGTACTTC.